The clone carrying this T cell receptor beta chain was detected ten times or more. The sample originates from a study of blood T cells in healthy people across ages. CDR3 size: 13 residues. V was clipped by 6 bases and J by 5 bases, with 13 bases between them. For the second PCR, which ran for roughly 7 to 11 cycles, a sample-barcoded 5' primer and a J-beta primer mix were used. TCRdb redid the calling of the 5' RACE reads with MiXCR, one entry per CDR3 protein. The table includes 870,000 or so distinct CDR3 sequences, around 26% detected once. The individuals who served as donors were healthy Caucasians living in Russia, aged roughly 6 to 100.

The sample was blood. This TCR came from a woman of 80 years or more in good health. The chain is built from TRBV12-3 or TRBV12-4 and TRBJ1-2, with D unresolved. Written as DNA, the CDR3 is TGTGCCAGCAGAGGTCGGGGATCTTATGGCTACACCTTC. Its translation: CASRGRGSYGYTF.